This paragraph reports one T cell receptor beta chain. Its cognate antigen is unknown. Produced via immunoSEQ multiplex PCR; TCRdb's table is partial and in-frame only. This sample has 150,000 to 200,000 clones, with 80% to 90% found just once. This specimen comes from a study of lymphopenia after photon versus proton radiotherapy. Study outcomes and limitations: Relative stability marked proton patients; photon patients lost diversity and naive cells.

Germline CDR1 is MNHEY and CDR2 is SMNVEV (reference sequence). This CDR3 spans 16 amino acids. J was trimmed by 7 bases and V by 3 bases; bases with no gene match: 10. This sequence joins TRBV27 and TRBJ2-1; 9 bases match TRBD2. Sequencing used peripheral blood, obtained from a patient treated with photon-based radiotherapy. This receptor was identified in a man aged 45-65 years with gastric cancer. The CDR3 is CASSFFQAGGSNEQFF. Written as DNA, the CDR3 is TGTGCCAGCAGTTTTTTCCAAGCGGGAGGTAGTAATGAGCAGTTCTTC.